This passage covers 8 T cell receptor beta chains from one sample sequenced in a study of PD-1 blockade in classical Hodgkin lymphoma. Measured with immunoSEQ multiplex PCR; TCRdb has only the in-frame clones, and not every one. The data show over 10,000 clones, roughly 86% seen once. The time point: cycle 4 day 1 (C4D1), after six to seven weeks of nivolumab. Following autologous stem cell transplantation, relapse occurred in every patient, and exposure to brentuximab vedotin varied. Purified CD4+ T cells were obtained from thawed PBMCs through magnetic negative selection. The sequencing used CD4+ T cells from blood, collected before the fourth cycle of nivolumab. These receptors all stem from a human donor with classical Hodgkin lymphoma.

The J gene is TRBJ1-5, the V gene TRBV19; D is possibly TRBD1 (6 bases). Germline CDR1 LNHDA, CDR2 SQIVND (reference sequence). Trimming took off 4 bases at V and 5 bases at J, with 15 bases between the two ends. This CDR3 spans 15 amino acids. The CDR3: CASSTTGRDHQPQHF. The CDR3 DNA reads as TGTGCCAGTAGTACGACAGGTAGGGACCATCAGCCCCAGCATTTT.

The CDR3 DNA sequence: TGTGCCAGTAGCACAGGGAGGGGAAACATTCAGTACTTC. It yields the protein CASSTGRGNIQYF. The chain carries TRBV19 and TRBJ2-4; possibly TRBD2 for D (7 bases). CDR3 length equals 13 residues. Germline CDR1 LNHDA, CDR2 SQIVND (reference sequence). Between the trimmed V and J ends, which lost 6 bases and 6 bases, there was a span of 12 bases.

This clone showed up just a few times. The gene calls are TRBV9 and TRBJ2-5; tentatively, D is TRBD2 (5 bases). There are 14 residues in the CDR3. CDR1 and CDR2 from the germline V gene are SGDLS and YYNGEE. Trimming left V 0 bases short and J 4 bases short, with 10 bases between. The CDR3 DNA is TGTGCCAGCAGCGTAGGAGGGATGGGAGAGACCCAGTACTTC. Its translation: CASSVGGMGETQYF.

The chain recombines TRBV4-1 with TRBJ2-3; D possibly uses TRBD1 or TRBD2 (6 bases each). The CDR3 is 19 amino acids. V dropped 0 bases and J dropped 4 bases, with 23 bases sitting between them. The germline V gene encodes CDR1 MGHRA and CDR2 YSYEKL. The CDR3 is CASSQDNLPRTGRSDTQYF. DNA for the CDR3: TGCGCCAGCAGCCAAGATAATCTTCCCCGTACAGGGAGGTCAGATACGCAGTATTTT.

The chain links TRBV29-1 to TRBJ2-3, with 11 bases fitting TRBD2. This CDR3 has 14 residues. Trimming removed 4 bases from V and 5 bases from J; junction bases left unmatched: 5. Germline loops: CDR1 SQVTM, CDR2 ANQGSEA. CDR3 in DNA: TGCAGCGTTGCGTTAGCGGGAGGGGAAGATACGCAGTATTTT. Amino acids: CSVALAGGEDTQYF.

This chain joins TRBV4-2 and TRBJ1-4; D is unresolved. The CDR3 loop spans 15 amino acids. The germline V and J ends were trimmed by 1 base and 8 bases, with 14 bases remaining between them. Germline V lookup: CDR1 LGHNA, CDR2 YNFKEQ. CDR3 region: CASSQGNGPGEKLFF. In DNA form, the CDR3 reads TGTGCCAGCAGCCAAGGAAATGGGCCCGGAGAAAAACTGTTTTTT.

The chain has TRBV6-1 and TRBJ2-1; D might be TRBD2 (5 bases). CDR1 and CDR2 (germline): MNHNS, SASEGT. CDR3 length equals 16 residues. V lost 2 bases and J lost 9, with 20 bases in between. The CDR3 loop reads CASSELQVGVFGEQFF. The CDR3 nucleotides are TGTGCCAGCAGTGAACTACAAGTGGGAGTATTCGGTGAGCAGTTCTTC.

The V call is TRBV5-1, the J call TRBJ2-3, with 14 bases fitting TRBD2. The CDR3 spans 16 residues. CDR1 and CDR2 from the germline V gene are SGHRS and YFSETQ. The V segment lost 4 bases and the J segment 2 bases; nucleotides outside the gene matches: 3. For the CDR3, the DNA is TGCGCCAGCAGCCGGGGACTAGCGGGAGCCACAGATACGCAGTATTTT. It codes for CASSRGLAGATDTQYF.